The TCR beta chain under discussion was sequenced for a study of blood T cell repertoires in COVID-19. The ends were cut back, 0 bases at V and 7 bases at J, with 15 bases in the middle. This CDR3 comprises 15 residues. The germline gives CDR1 LNHDA, CDR2 SQIVND (reference sequence). The authors' processing: Amplified reference gene primers provided the basis for estimating nucleated cell counts. Sequencing was performed with immunoSEQ multiplex PCR; in TCRdb, only in-frame clones are kept and a portion is missing. V and J calls plus clone size are reproduced from that table; the DNA served to infer D and trimming. The data hold over 200,000 clones, with around 80% observed a single time.

This clonotype was sampled from a human donor in a cohort sampled during active COVID-19. Sequencing input: peripheral blood. The gene calls are TRBV19 and TRBJ1-2; D remains unclear. The CDR3 DNA follows: TGTGCCAGTAGTATAGATATCGCCAGGTTGGGTGGCTACACCTTC. Its translation is CASSIDIARLGGYTF.